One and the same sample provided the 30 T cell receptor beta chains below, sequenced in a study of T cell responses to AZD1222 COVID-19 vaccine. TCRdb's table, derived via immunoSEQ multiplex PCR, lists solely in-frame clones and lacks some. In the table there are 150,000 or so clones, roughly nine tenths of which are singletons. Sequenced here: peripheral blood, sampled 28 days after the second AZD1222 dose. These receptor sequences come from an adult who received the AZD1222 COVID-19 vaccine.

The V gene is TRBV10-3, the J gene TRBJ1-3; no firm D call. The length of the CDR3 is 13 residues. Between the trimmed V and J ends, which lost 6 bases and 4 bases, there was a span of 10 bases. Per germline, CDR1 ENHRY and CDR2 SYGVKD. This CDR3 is CAISGSEGNTIYF. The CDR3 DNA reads TGTGCCATCAGCGGAAGTGAAGGAAACACCATATATTTT.

Written as DNA, the CDR3 is TGTGCCAGCAGCGTCAGAGGGACTAGCCCTAGCACAGATACGCAGTATTTT. It specifies CASSVRGTSPSTDTQYF. V and J are TRBV9 and TRBJ2-3; the match to TRBD2 covers 9 bases. Germline values: CDR1 SGDLS, CDR2 YYNGEE. The J segment lost 0 bases and the V segment lost 2 bases, leaving 7 bases of the junction unmatched. The CDR3 is 17 residues long.

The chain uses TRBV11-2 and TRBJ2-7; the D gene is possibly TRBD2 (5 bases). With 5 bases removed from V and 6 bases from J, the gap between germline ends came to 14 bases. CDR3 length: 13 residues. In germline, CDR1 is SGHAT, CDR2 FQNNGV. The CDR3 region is CASSLNRDSEQYF. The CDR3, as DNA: TGTGCCAGCAGCCTAAACCGGGATAGCGAGCAGTACTTC. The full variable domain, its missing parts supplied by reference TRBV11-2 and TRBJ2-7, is EAGVAQSPRYKIIEKRQSVAFWCNPISGHATLYWYQQILGQGPKLLIQFQNNGVVDDSQLPKDRFSAERLKGVDSTLKIQPAKLEDSAVYLCASSLNRDSEQYFGPGTRLTVT.

The CDR3 DNA reads TGTGCCAGCAGTTTCACAGTTAATTCACCCCTCCACTTT. As protein: CASSFTVNSPLHF. The chain links TRBV28 to TRBJ1-6, with D unresolved. This CDR3 comprises 13 residues. V shed 3 bases and J shed 6 bases, with 6 bases lying between them. Germline V lookup: CDR1 MDHEN, CDR2 SYDVKM.

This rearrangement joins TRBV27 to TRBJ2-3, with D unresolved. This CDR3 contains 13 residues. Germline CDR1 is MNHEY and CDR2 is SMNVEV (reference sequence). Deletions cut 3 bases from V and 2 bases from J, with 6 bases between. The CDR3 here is CASSLADTDTQYF. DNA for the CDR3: TGTGCCAGCAGTTTGGCAGACACAGATACGCAGTATTTT.

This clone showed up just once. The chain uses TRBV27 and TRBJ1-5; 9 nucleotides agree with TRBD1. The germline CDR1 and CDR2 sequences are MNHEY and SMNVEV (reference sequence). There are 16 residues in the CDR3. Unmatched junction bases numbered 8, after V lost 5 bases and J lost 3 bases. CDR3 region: CASSLGTGPSNQPQHF. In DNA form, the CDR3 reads TGTGCCAGCAGTCTTGGGACAGGGCCCTCCAATCAGCCCCAGCATTTT.

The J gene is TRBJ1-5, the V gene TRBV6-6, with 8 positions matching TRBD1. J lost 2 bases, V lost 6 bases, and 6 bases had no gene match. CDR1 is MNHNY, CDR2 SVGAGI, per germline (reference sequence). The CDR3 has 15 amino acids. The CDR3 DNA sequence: TGTGCCAGCAGAGTAGACAGGGGTGGCAATCAGCCCCAGCATTTT. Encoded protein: CASRVDRGGNQPQHF.

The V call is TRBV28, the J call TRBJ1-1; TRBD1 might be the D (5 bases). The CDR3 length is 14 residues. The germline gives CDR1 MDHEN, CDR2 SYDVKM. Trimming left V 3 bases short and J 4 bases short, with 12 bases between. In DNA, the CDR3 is TGTGCCAGCAGTTTCCAGGGATTCGCCACTGAAGCTTTCTTT. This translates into CASSFQGFATEAFF.

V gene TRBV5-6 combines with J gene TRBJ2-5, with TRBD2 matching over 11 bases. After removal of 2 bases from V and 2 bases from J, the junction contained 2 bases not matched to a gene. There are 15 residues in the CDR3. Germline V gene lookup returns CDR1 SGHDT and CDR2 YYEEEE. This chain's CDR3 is CASSFRLAGQETQYF. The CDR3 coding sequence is TGTGCCAGCAGCTTCAGACTAGCGGGACAAGAGACCCAGTACTTC.

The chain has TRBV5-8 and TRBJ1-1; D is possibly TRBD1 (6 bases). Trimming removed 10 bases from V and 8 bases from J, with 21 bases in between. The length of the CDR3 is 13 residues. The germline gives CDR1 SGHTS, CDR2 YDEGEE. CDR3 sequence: CALHSRGRREAFF. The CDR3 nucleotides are TGTGCCCTCCATAGCAGGGGCCGGAGGGAAGCTTTCTTT. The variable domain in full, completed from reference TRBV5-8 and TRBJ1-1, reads EAGVTQSPTHLIKTRGQQATLRCSPISGHTSVYWYQQALGLGLQFLLWYDEGEERNRGNFPPRFSGRQFPNYSSELNVNALELEDSALYLCALHSRGRREAFFGQGTRLTVV.

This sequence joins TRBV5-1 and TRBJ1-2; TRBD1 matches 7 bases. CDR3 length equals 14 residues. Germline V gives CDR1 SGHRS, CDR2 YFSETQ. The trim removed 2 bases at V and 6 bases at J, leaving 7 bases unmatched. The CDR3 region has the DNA TGCGCCAGCAGCTTAAATACAGGGGCCGATGGCTACACCTTC. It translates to CASSLNTGADGYTF.

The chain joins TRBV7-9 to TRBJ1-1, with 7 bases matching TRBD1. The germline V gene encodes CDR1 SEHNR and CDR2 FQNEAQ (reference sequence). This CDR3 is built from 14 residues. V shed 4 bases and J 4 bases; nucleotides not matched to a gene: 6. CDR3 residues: CASSSAGGRTEAFF. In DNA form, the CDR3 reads TGTGCCAGCAGCTCCGCAGGGGGTCGCACTGAAGCTTTCTTT.

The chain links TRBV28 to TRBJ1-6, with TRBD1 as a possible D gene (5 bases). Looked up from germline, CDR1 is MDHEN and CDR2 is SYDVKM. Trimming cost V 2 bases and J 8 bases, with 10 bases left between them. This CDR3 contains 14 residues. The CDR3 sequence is CASSLAQGDSPLHF. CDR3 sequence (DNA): TGTGCCAGCAGTTTAGCCCAGGGCGATTCACCCCTCCACTTT. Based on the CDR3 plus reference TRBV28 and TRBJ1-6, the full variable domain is DVKVTQSSRYLVKRTGEKVFLECVQDMDHENMFWYRQDPGLGLRLIYFSYDVKMKEKGDIPEGYSVSREKKERFSLILESASTNQTSMYLCASSLAQGDSPLHFGNGTRLTVT.

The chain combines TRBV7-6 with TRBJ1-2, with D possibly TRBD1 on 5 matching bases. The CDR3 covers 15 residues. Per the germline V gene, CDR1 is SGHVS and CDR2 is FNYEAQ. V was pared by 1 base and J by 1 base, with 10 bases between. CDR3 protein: CASSLGLGVNYGYTF. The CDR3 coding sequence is TGTGCCAGCAGCTTAGGTCTGGGGGTTAACTATGGCTACACCTTC.

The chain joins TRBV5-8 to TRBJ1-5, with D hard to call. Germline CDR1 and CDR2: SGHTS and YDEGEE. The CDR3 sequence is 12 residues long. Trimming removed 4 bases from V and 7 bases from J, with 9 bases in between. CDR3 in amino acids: CASSADQQPQHF. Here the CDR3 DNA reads TGTGCCAGCAGCGCTGACCAACAGCCCCAGCATTTT.

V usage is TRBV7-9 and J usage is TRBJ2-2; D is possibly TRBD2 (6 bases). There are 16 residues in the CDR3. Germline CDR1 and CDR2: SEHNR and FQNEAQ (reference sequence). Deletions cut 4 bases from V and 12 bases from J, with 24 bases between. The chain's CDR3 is CASSSSPGTGSEKLFF. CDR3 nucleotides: TGTGCCAGCAGCTCCTCGCCCGGGACTGGGTCTGAGAAGCTGTTTTTT.

The CDR3 DNA reads as TGTGCCAGCAACAGACTAGGAACCTACAATGAGCAGTTCTTC. It codes for CASNRLGTYNEQFF. V gene TRBV6-5 combines with J gene TRBJ2-1, with D possibly being TRBD2 (6 bases). This CDR3 is built from 14 residues. V lost 7 bases and J 2 bases, leaving 12 bases between the germline ends. Per germline, CDR1 MNHEY and CDR2 SVGAGI.

CDR3 loop: CASSNDRANYGYTF. In DNA, the CDR3 is TGTGCCAGCAGCAACGACAGAGCTAACTATGGCTACACCTTC. V and J are TRBV5-6 and TRBJ1-2, with D possibly matching TRBD1 (5 bases). Trimming pared 4 bases from V and 0 bases from J, leaving 10 bases between. CDR1 SGHDT and CDR2 YYEEEE come from the germline V gene. This CDR3 is built from 14 residues.

DNA of the CDR3: TGTGCCAGCAGCTTGGACAGGGGGCGTGTTGAAGCTTTCTTT. Its translation: CASSLDRGRVEAFF. The chain employs TRBV5-4 and TRBJ1-1; 9 bases fit TRBD1. This CDR3 has 14 amino acids. V was pared by 0 bases and J by 7 bases, with 4 bases of the junction left unmatched. Germline CDR1 reads SGHNT; CDR2 reads YYREEE (reference sequence). Filled out from reference TRBV5-4 and TRBJ1-1, the complete variable domain reads ETGVTQSPTHLIKTRGQQVTLRCSSQSGHNTVSWYQQALGQGPQFIFQYYREEENGRGNFPPRFSGLQFPNYSSELNVNALELDDSALYLCASSLDRGRVEAFFGQGTRLTVV.

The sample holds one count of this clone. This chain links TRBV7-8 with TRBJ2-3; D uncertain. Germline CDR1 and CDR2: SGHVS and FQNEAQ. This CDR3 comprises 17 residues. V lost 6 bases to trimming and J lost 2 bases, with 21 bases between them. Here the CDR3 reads CASSSTSGRPHTDTQYF. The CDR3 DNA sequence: TGTGCCAGCAGTTCTACATCAGGCCGCCCACACACAGATACGCAGTATTTT.

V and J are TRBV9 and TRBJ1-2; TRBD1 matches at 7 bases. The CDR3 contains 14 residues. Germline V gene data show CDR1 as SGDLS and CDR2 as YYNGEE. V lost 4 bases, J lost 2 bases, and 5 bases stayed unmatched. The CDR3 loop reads CASSSTGQNYGYTF. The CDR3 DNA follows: TGTGCCAGCAGCTCGACGGGACAGAACTATGGCTACACCTTC. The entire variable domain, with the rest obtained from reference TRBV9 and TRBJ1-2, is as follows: DSGVTQTPKHLITATGQRVTLRCSPRSGDLSVYWYQQSLDQGLQFLIQYYNGEERAKGNILERFSAQQFPDLHSELNLSSLELGDSALYFCASSSTGQNYGYTFGSGTRLTVV.

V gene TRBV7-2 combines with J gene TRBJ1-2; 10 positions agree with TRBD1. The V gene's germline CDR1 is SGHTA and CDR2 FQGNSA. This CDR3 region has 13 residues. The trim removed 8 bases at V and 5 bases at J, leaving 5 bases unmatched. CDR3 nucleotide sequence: TGTGCCAGCTGGGGACAGGGGTTATATGGCTACACCTTC. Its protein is CASWGQGLYGYTF.

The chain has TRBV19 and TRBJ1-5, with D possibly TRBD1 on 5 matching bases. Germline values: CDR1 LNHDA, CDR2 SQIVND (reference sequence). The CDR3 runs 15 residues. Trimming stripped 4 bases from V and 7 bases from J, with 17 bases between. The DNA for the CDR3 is TGTGCCAGTAGTACCATGACAGTGGGTCAACAGCCCCAGCATTTT. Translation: CASSTMTVGQQPQHF.

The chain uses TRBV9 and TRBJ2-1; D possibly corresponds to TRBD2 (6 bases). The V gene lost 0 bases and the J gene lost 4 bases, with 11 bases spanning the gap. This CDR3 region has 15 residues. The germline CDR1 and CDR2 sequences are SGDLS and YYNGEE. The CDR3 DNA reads TGTGCCAGCAGCGTAGATTTTGCGGGGTACAATGAGCAGTTCTTC. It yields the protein CASSVDFAGYNEQFF.

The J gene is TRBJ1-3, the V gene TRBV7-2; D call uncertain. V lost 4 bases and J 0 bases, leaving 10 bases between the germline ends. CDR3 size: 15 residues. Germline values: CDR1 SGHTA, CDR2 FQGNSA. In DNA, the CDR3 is TGTGCCAGCAGCTACGATCTTAGCTCTGGAAACACCATATATTTT. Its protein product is CASSYDLSSGNTIYF.

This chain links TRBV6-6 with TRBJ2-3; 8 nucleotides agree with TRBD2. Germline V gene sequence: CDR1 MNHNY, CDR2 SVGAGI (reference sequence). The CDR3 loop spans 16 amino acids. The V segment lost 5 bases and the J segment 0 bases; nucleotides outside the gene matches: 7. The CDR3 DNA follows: TGTGCCAGCAGTACCAATAGCGGGACTAGCACAGATACGCAGTATTTT. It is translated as CASSTNSGTSTDTQYF.

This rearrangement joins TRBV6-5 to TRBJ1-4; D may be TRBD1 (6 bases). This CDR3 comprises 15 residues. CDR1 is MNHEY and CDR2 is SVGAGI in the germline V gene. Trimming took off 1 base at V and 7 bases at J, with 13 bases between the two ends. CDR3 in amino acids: CASSYLGALGEKLFF. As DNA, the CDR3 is TGTGCCAGCAGTTACTTGGGGGCGTTGGGTGAAAAACTGTTTTTT.

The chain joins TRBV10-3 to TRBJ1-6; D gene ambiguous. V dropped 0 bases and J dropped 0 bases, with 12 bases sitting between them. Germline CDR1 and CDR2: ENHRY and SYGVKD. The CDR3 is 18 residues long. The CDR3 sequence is CAISESPVQSSYNSPLHF. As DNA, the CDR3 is TGTGCCATCAGTGAGTCGCCGGTTCAGAGCTCCTATAATTCACCCCTCCACTTT.

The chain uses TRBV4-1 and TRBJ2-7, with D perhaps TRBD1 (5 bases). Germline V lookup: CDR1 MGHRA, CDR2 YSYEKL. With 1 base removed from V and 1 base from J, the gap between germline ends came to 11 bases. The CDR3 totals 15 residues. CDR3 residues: CASSQVGAESYEQYF. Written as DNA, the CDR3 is TGCGCCAGCAGCCAAGTTGGGGCAGAGTCCTACGAGCAGTACTTC.

Here the CDR3 reads CASSWRGGSGETQYF. The CDR3 bases are TGCGCCAGCAGCTGGCGGGGGGGCAGTGGGGAGACCCAGTACTTC. This chain connects TRBV5-1 to TRBJ2-5; 9 bases match TRBD2. Germline V gives CDR1 SGHRS, CDR2 YFSETQ. The CDR3 has 15 residues. After removal of 3 bases from V and 5 bases from J, the junction contained 8 bases not matched to a gene.